At least ten counts were recorded for the clone carrying this T cell receptor beta chain. The target antigen is unknown. J gave up 2 bases and V 4 bases, and 8 bases lay outside the gene matches. CDR3 length: 15 amino acids. The germline CDR1 and CDR2 sequences are SGHDT and YYEEEE. This sample is part of a study of CD8 T cells in ankylosing spondylitis. Whole-study results and caveats: A TCR beta motif made of eight highly homologous variants seemed typical of ankylosing spondylitis blood. Disease-linked clones bore a CD8+ phenotype and were relatively rare in peripheral blood. Disease-linked clones were reportedly significantly enriched in matched ankylosing spondylitis synovial fluid.

As the method for making TCR beta libraries, quantitative 5'-RACE with molecular barcodes was used. TCRdb independently ran MiXCR on the 5' RACE reads; one entry per CDR3 protein. The table records under 200,000 distinct CDR3 sequences, 9.5% to 10% of them present only once. The origin of this receptor is a female donor with ankylosing spondylitis or in good health (not recorded which). This chain uses TRBV5-6 with TRBJ2-7, with TRBD2 matching 8 bases. The sample taken for sequencing was blood, either unsorted or a sorted T cell fraction (not recorded which). The CDR3 sequence is CASSVGAGGTYEQYF. CDR3 bases: TGTGCCAGCAGCGTCGGGGCGGGAGGCACCTACGAGCAGTACTTC.